The present entry profiles one T cell receptor (beta chain) with its context. Its antigen is undetermined. Each donor had at least one pre-ART and at least two post-ART PBMC samples. These data come from a study of long-term antiretroviral therapy in people with HIV. Investigators performed immunoSEQ version v3.0 at survey level. Assay used: immunoSEQ multiplex PCR; TCRdb lists only in-frame clones, some missing. The sample yields tens of thousands of clones, around 83% seen once. The study, taken as a whole, reports: Control repertoires displayed wider CDR3 length ranges than the HIV repertoires.

Sequenced material: unsorted PBMCs, taken 3 years after starting antiretroviral therapy. This TCR derives from a man between 50 and 59 years old with HIV.

CDR3 protein: CASSVRVQETQYF. In DNA form, the CDR3 reads TGTGCCAGCAGTGTCAGGGTCCAAGAGACCCAGTACTTC. The chain is built from TRBV28 and TRBJ2-5; TRBD1 is a possible D gene (5 bases). The CDR3 contains 13 residues. The V and J ends lost 5 bases and 1 base respectively, with 8 bases between them. Germline V CDR1 and CDR2: MDHEN, SYDVKM.